This T cell receptor beta chain was recorded in a study of spatial heterogeneity in lung cancer. Study-wide context: The cohort: 70 to 75 early-stage, untreated non-small cell lung cancer patients. Study findings and constraints: In blood, ubiquitous expanded tumor TCRs appeared more at resection than follow-up.

As to time point: blood at routine non-recurrence follow-up after resection. The study sequenced unsorted whole RNA from tumor, nontumor lung or frozen PBMC. Trimming left V 5 bases short and J 4 bases short, with 11 bases between. Germline V gives CDR1 SEHNR, CDR2 FQNEAQ (reference sequence). The CDR3 has 13 residues. At least ten counts were recorded for this clonotype. Its antigen remains unknown. Every TCR cDNA molecule carried a tag that served as a unique molecular identifier. TCRdb re-called the 5' RACE reads with MiXCR, one entry per CDR3 protein. Among 20,000 to 30,000 distinct CDR3 sequences listed, 4.5% to 7.5% were seen once.

V gene TRBV7-9 combines with J gene TRBJ1-2; a weak D match, TRBD1 (5 bases). This specimen consisted of PBMCs, obtained at follow-up. This TCR was sampled from a male donor with early-stage non-small cell lung cancer. The CDR3 sequence is CASSQAGSYGYTF. In DNA, the CDR3 is TGTGCCAGCAGCCAGGCAGGGTCCTATGGCTACACCTTC.